This T cell receptor beta chain derives from a study of OX40 agonist ivuxolimab in advanced cancers. The CDR3 extends over 17 amino acids. Losses at the gene ends were 8 bases for V and 5 bases for J; bases not matched to a gene: 15. Germline loops: CDR1 SNHLY, CDR2 FYNNEI. Only in-frame clones appear in the TCRdb table, and some are missing; sequencing was by immunoSEQ multiplex PCR. The sample records roughly 24,000 clones, more than 80% being singletons. For this clone: Its antigen is not identified.

General study findings and limits: Nonresponders, in some cases, also had low normalized T-cell clonal expansion. Mean expanded clone counts were higher in CD8+ than CD4+ T cells. Partial responders receiving 0.1-3.0 mg/kg showed among the lowest clonal expansion. Clones of CD4+ and CD8+ blood T cells grew by week 6 at doses of 0.1 to 3.0 mg/kg.

The source was CD4+ or CD8+ T cells sorted from blood, collected in a trial of the OX40 agonist ivuxolimab. This chain joins TRBV2 and TRBJ2-2, with 9 bases that match TRBD1. The clonotype originates from an adult with an advanced solid tumor such as melanoma, head and neck, liver or kidney cancer. The CDR3 reads CASGNGQGYELTGELFF. The CDR3 DNA sequence: TGTGCCAGCGGGAACGGACAGGGGTATGAATTGACCGGGGAGCTGTTTTTT.